Sequencing of this T cell receptor beta chain was carried out in a study of radiotherapy plus CTLA-4 blockade in lung cancer. Study information: Objective responses arose in approximately 17% of patients, and 31% experienced disease control. Overall study results and limits: According to reports, early shifts in blood T cell clones, alongside interferon-beta, forecast response most accurately. Radiotherapy was combined with ipilimumab, and tumor-derived TCR clones then expanded in blood.

People whose metastatic non-small-cell lung cancer was chemo-refractory got focal radiation along with CTLA-4 blockade by ipilimumab. Profiled with immunoSEQ multiplex PCR; TCRdb holds only in-frame clones, not every one. The repertoire holds roughly 48,000 clones, with approximately 85% as singletons. As regards this clone: Its target is unknown.

The sequences come from peripheral blood, collected from a patient treated with radiotherapy plus ipilimumab. The sequence was obtained from a human donor with non-small cell lung cancer who had stable disease on radiotherapy plus ipilimumab.

This chain's CDR3 is CASSPGRDPRPRSPYEQYF. CDR3 in DNA: TGTGCCAGCTCACCAGGGAGGGACCCTAGACCGAGAAGTCCCTACGAGCAGTACTTC. This sequence joins TRBV18 and TRBJ2-7; TRBD2 aligns across 7 bases. The CDR3 consists of 19 residues. Germline assignment: CDR1 KGHSH and CDR2 LQKENI. The J segment lost 2 bases and the V segment lost 2 bases, leaving 18 bases of the junction unmatched.